This T cell receptor beta chain derives from a study of cytotoxic CD8 clonotypes in ibrutinib-treated CLL. About the study: Response sampling occurred after a median roughly 11 months of treatment (range 6 to 36). Samples yielded averages of about 250,000 productive templates and fewer than 95,000 productive rearrangements.

CDR1 is MNHEY and CDR2 is SMNVEV in the germline V gene (reference sequence). This CDR3 spans 16 amino acids. V shed 6 bases, J shed 6 bases, and the junction held 16 bases outside the gene matches. This clone was observed a handful of times. Its antigen is unknown. Study outcomes and limitations: The study found clonality rose at ibrutinib response, then fell toward baseline at progression. Baseline clonality was higher than in age-matched healthy donors and moved in step with circulating CD8+ T-cell counts.

Profiling relied on immunoSEQ multiplex PCR, and the TCRdb table lists in-frame clones only, not all of them. The table shows under 300,000 clones, with 70% occurring only once. The chain uses TRBV27 and TRBJ2-7; 8 positions agree with TRBD2. Material: PBMCs, obtained after 24 months of ibrutinib treatment. The source is a human donor with chronic lymphocytic leukemia. CDR3 sequence reads: CASRTGALAGPIEQYF. The CDR3 region has the DNA TGTGCCAGCAGGACGGGGGCGCTAGCGGGTCCTATCGAGCAGTACTTC.